This T cell receptor beta chain was obtained from a study of shared clonotypes between healthy human individuals. V lost 4 bases and J lost 3, with 9 bases in between. Germline V gene sequence: CDR1 MNHNS, CDR2 SASEGT. This CDR3 contains 13 residues. The method was immunoSEQ multiplex PCR; TCRdb's version includes in-frame clones alone and lacks a portion of them. The sample lists a few hundred thousand clones, about nine tenths occurring once. The origin of this receptor is a man aged 18 to 35 in good health. The sample taken for sequencing was memory CD8+ T cells sorted from blood. Subset indicated: CD45RO+ cells pooled with CCR7-negative TemRA cells. The chain recombines TRBV6-1 with TRBJ1-2, with D possibly being TRBD1 (6 bases). In nucleotides, the CDR3 is TGTGCCAGCAGTGTGGGGGGCGACTATGGCTACACCTTC. It yields the protein CASSVGGDYGYTF.